This TCR beta chain was identified during a study of cytotoxic CD8 clonotypes in ibrutinib-treated CLL. Study-wide context: Specimens for response were gathered following a median approximately 11 months of therapy, spanning 6 to 36.

A remark on this clone: The antigen remains unidentified.

Whole-study findings and limits: Exceeding age-matched healthy donors, baseline clonality also tracked the counts of circulating CD8+ T cells. Clonality rose at ibrutinib response, held steady in sustained remission, and fell toward baseline at progression.

The V gene lost 6 bases and the J gene lost 12 bases, with 18 bases spanning the gap. This CDR3 has 12 amino acids. CDR1 GTSNPN and CDR2 SVGIG come from the germline V gene (reference sequence). TCR beta libraries used about 2.1 micrograms of DNA from cryopreserved PBMCs. Clones were sequenced by immunoSEQ multiplex PCR, and TCRdb holds only the in-frame ones, with some missing. The repertoire holds approximately 92,000 clones, with more than 70% as singletons. The sequencing used PBMCs, collected after 24 months of ibrutinib treatment. The rearrangement joins TRBV30 to TRBJ2-1, with a tentative D call TRBD2 (6 bases). This TCR was recovered from a human donor with chronic lymphocytic leukemia. In DNA, the CDR3 is TGTGCCTGCCGGGCGGGCGGGGTCCGGCAGTTCTTC. This translates into CACRAGGVRQFF. Using reference TRBV30 and TRBJ2-1 for the parts outside the CDR3, the full variable domain is SQTIHQWPATLVQPVGSPLSLECTVEGTSNPNLYWYRQAAGRGLQLLFYSVGIGQISSEVPQNLSASRPQDRQFILSSKKLLLSDSGFYLCACRAGGVRQFFGPGTRLTVL.